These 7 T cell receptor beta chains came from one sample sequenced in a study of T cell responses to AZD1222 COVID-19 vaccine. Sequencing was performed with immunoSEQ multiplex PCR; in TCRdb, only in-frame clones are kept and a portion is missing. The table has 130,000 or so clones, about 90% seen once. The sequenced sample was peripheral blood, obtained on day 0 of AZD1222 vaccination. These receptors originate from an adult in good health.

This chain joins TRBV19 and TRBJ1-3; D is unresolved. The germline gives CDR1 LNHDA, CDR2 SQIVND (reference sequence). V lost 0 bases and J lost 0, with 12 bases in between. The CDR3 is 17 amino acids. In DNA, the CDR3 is TGTGCCAGTAGTATAGACTCGGCAGCCACCTCTGGAAACACCATATATTTT. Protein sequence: CASSIDSAATSGNTIYF.

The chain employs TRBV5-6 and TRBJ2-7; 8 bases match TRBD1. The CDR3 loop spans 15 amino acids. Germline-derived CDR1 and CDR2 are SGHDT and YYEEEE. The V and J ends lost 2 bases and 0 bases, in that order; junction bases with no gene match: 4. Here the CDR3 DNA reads TGTGCCAGCAGCTTAATGGACAGGGTCTCCTACGAGCAGTACTTC. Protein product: CASSLMDRVSYEQYF.

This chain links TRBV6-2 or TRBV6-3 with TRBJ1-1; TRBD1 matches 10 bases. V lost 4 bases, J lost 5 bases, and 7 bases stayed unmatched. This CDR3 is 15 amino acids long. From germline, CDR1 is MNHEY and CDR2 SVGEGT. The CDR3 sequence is CASSSTRDRGTEAFF. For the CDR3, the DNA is TGTGCCAGCAGTTCAACCCGGGACAGGGGTACTGAAGCTTTCTTT.

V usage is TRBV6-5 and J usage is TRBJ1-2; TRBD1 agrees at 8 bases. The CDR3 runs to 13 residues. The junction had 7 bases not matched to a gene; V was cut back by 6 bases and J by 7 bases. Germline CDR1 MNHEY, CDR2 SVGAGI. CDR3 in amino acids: CASRPQGAAGYTF. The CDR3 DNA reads TGTGCCAGCAGACCCCAGGGGGCCGCTGGCTACACCTTC.

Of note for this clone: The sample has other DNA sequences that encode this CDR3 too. As DNA, the CDR3 is TGTGCCAGCAGCTTAGCGGGGGGGGTAGAGACCCAGTACTTC. Its translation: CASSLAGGVETQYF. The chain uses TRBV7-2 and TRBJ2-5, with 7 bases matching TRBD2. CDR1 and CDR2 from the germline V gene are SGHTA and FQGNSA. The CDR3 consists of 14 residues. Trimming at V came to 0 bases and at J to 4 bases, leaving 2 bases not matched to a gene.

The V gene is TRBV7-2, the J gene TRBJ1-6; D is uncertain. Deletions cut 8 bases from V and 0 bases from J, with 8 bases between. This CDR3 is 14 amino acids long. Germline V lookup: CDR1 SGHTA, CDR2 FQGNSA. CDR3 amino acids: CASLRGSYNSPLHF. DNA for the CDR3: TGTGCCAGCCTCCGTGGCTCCTATAATTCACCCCTCCACTTT. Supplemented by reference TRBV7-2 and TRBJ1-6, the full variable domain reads GAGVSQSPSNKVTEKGKDVELRCDPISGHTALYWYRQSLGQGLEFLIYFQGNSAPDKSGLPSDRFSAERTGGSVSTLTIQRTQQEDSAVYLCASLRGSYNSPLHFGNGTRLTVT.

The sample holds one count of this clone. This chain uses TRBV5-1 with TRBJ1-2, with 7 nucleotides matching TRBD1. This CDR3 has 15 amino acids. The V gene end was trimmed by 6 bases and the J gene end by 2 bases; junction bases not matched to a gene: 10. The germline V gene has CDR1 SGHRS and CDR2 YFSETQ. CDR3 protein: CASISVTGKNYGYTF. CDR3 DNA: TGCGCCAGCATTAGTGTGACAGGGAAGAACTATGGCTACACCTTC.